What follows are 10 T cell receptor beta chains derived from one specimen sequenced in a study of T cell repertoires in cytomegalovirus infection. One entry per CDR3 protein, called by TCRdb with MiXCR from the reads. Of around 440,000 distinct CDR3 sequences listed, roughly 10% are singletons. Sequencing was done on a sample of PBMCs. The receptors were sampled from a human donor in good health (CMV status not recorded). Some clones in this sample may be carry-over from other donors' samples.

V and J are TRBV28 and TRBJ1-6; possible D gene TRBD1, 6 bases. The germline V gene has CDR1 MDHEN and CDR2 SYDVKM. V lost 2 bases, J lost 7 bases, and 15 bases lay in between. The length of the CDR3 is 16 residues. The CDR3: CASSLGGLDPNSPLHF. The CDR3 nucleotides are TGTGCCAGCAGTTTAGGGGGCCTAGATCCCAATTCACCCCTCCACTTT.

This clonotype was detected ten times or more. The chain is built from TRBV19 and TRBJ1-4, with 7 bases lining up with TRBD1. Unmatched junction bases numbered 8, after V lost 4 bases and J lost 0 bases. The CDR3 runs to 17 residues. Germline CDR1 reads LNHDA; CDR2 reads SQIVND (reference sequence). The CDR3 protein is CASSTMYRGPTNEKLFF. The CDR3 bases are TGTGCCAGTAGTACTATGTACAGGGGTCCAACTAATGAAAAACTGTTTTTT. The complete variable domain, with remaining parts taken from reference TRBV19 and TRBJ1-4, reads DGGITQSPKYLFRKEGQNVTLSCEQNLNHDAMYWYRQDPGQGLRLIYYSQIVNDFQKGDIAEGYSVSREKKESFPLTVTSAQKNPTAFYLCASSTMYRGPTNEKLFFGSGTQLSVL.

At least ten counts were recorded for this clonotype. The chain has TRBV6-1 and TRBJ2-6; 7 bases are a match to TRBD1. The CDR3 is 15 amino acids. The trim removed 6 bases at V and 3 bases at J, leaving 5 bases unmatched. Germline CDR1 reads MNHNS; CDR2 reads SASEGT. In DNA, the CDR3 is TGTGCCAGCAGGCCCGACAGGGATGGGGCCAACGTCCTGACTTTC. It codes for CASRPDRDGANVLTF.

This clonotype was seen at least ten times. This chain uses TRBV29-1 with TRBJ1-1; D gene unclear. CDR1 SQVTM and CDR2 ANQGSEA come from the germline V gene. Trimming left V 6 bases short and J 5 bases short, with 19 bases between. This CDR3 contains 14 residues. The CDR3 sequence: CSVRGNPGETEAFF. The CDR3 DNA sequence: TGCAGCGTCCGAGGGAACCCCGGAGAGACTGAAGCTTTCTTT.

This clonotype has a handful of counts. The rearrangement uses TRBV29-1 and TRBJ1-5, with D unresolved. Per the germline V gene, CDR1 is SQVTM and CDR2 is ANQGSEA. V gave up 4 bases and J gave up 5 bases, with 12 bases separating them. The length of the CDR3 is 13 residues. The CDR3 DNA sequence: TGCAGCGTTGTAGCGGGGTTCGATCAGCCCCAGCATTTT. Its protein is CSVVAGFDQPQHF. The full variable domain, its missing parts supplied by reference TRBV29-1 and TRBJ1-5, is SAVISQKPSRDICQRGTSLTIQCQVDSQVTMMFWYRQQPGQSLTLIATANQGSEATYESGFVIDKFPISRPNLTFSTLTVSNMSPEDSSIYLCSVVAGFDQPQHFGDGTRLSIL.

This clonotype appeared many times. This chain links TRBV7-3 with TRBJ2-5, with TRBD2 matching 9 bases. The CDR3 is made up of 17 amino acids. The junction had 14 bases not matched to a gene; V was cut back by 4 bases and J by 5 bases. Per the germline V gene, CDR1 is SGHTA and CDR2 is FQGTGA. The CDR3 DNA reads TGTGCCAGCAGCTCATCTGGGGTAGCGGGAGAAGGCGAGACCCAGTACTTC. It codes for CASSSSGVAGEGETQYF.

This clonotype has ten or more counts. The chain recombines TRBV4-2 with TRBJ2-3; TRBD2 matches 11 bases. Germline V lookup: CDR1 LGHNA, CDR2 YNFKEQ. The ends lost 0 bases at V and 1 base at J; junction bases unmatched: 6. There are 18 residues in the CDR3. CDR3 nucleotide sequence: TGTGCCAGCAGCCAAGATCTACTAGCGGGAGTTGGCACAGATACGCAGTATTTT. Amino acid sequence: CASSQDLLAGVGTDTQYF.

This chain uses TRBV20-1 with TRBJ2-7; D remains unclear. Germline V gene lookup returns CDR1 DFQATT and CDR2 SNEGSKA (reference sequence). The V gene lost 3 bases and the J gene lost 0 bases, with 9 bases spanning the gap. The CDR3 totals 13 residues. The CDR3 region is CSASGRDSYEQYF. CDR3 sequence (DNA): TGCAGTGCTAGTGGCAGAGACTCCTACGAGCAGTACTTC.

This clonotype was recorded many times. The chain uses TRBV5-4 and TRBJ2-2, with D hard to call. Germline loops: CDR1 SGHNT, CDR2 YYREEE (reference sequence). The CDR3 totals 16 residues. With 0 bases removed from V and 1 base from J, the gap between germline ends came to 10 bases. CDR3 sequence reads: CASSLEPPGNTGELFF. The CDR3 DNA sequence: TGTGCCAGCAGCTTGGAGCCCCCGGGGAACACCGGGGAGCTGTTTTTT.

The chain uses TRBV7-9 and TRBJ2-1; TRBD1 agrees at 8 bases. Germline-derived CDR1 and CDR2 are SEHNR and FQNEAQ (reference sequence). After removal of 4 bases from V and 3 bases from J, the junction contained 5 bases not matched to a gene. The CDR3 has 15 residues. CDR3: CASSSDRGDYNEQFF. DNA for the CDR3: TGTGCCAGCAGCTCCGACAGGGGAGACTACAATGAGCAGTTCTTC.